This T cell receptor beta chain was observed in a study of blood T cell repertoires in COVID-19. Whole-study context: Specimens from acute and convalescent COVID-19 originated in the United States, Italy and Spain. PBMCs, B-cell-depleted T cells, or T cells provided the cDNA or gDNA that made up the material.

Participants' reported clinical history set cohort assignment. The CDR3 covers 12 residues. Germline V lookup: CDR1 GTSNPN, CDR2 SVGIG (reference sequence). Germline trimming cut 7 bases from V and 5 bases from J; bases unmatched to any gene: 4. Method: immunoSEQ multiplex PCR; TCRdb's copy keeps in-frame clones and lacks some. The table has around 370,000 clones, 88% seen once. The source of this sequence is a young woman who had recovered from COVID-19. The sample taken for sequencing was PBMCs or T cells enriched from blood (not recorded which). This rearrangement joins TRBV30 to TRBJ2-5, with 10 bases that match TRBD1. The CDR3 nucleotides are TGTGCCTCGGACAGGGGGTATGAGACCCAGTACTTC. It codes for CASDRGYETQYF.